What follows describes a single T cell receptor (beta chain). These data come from a study of blood T cell repertoires in COVID-19. The V end lost 6 bases, the J end lost 2 bases, and 17 bases lay between the germline ends. Per the germline V gene, CDR1 is MNHEY and CDR2 is SVGEGT. The CDR3 extends over 17 amino acids. Original methodology: Scientists estimated how many nucleated cells there were by amplifying reference gene primers. Profiled with immunoSEQ multiplex PCR; TCRdb holds only in-frame clones, not every one. V, J and clone size were drawn from that table, and D and trimming were deduced from the DNA. The data show 200,000 to 250,000 clones, around nine tenths seen once.

Sequenced material: peripheral blood. The receptor's source is a man aged 55 to 70 who had recovered from COVID-19. The V and J genes are TRBV6-2 or TRBV6-3 and TRBJ2-6, with D perhaps TRBD1 (5 bases). The CDR3 DNA sequence: TGTGCCAGCAGCCACCCTTCACCAGGGACTGGGGCCAACGTCCTGACTTTC. Its protein is CASSHPSPGTGANVLTF.